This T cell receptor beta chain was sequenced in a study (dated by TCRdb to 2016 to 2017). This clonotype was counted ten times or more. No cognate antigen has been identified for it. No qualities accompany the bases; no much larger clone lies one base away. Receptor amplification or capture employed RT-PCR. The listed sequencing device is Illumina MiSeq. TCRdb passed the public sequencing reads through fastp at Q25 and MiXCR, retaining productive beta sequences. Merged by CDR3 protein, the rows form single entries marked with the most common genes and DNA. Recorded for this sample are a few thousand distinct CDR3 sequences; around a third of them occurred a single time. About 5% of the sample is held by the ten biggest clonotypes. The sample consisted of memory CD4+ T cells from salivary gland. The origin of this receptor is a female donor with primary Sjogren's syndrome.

The DNA is TGTGCCAGCAGCGGCGTTACTGGAAACACCATATATTTT. It codes for CASSGVTGNTIYF. Rearrangement joined TRBV7-2 to TRBJ1-3; the D gene is not confidently resolved. CDR1 is given as SGHTA and CDR2 as FQGNSA, both from the germline V gene. There are 13 amino acids in the CDR3, from cysteine to phenylalanine inclusive. Only the CDR3 part of the read is kept: 39 bases, read in frame from the first base. Relative to germline, V is 5 bases shorter and J is 2 bases shorter, with 7 bases between their ends.